This note documents a single T cell receptor (beta chain) sequence. This sample was taken from a study of control samples from healthy donors and cancer patients. The junction had 10 bases not matched to a gene; V was cut back by 4 bases and J by 8 bases. The CDR3 is 16 residues long. Germline-derived CDR1 and CDR2 are SGHNT and YENEEA. The method was immunoSEQ multiplex PCR; TCRdb's version includes in-frame clones alone and lacks a portion of them. The sample records about 150,000 clones, around nine tenths being singletons. This clonotype was sampled from a man aged 30-40 years in good health. This chain joins TRBV11-3 and TRBJ1-6, with 8 bases lining up with TRBD1. Material: blood. The CDR3 sequence: CASSSIGQGPDSPLHF. CDR3 sequence (DNA): TGTGCCAGCAGCTCAATCGGACAGGGTCCGGATTCACCCCTCCACTTT.